The rows below give T cell receptor beta chains drawn from one sample of a study of cytomegalovirus exposure and HLA in healthy donors. Generated by immunoSEQ multiplex PCR, the TCRdb table keeps only in-frame clones and is missing some. The sample contains 150,000 to 250,000 clones, more than 75% of which appear only once. Sequenced sample: PBMCs. These receptors were obtained from a woman between 45 and 60 years old in good health and CMV-seropositive. The CDR3 runs from the conserved cysteine through the conserved F or W. D genes are given only for firm matches. The listing skips clone size in some rows; elsewhere it reads once, few, many or a size class.

d_call clone_size j_call v_call cdr3_aa cdr3_nt
TRBD1 NA TRBJ1-1 TRBV18 CASSWGQEDMGAFF TGTGCCAGCTCATGGGGACAGGAAGACATGGGAGCTTTCTTT
TRBD1 NA TRBJ2-2 TRBV2 CASSPGTGVTGELFF TGTGCCAGCAGTCCAGGGACAGGGGTGACCGGGGAGCTGTTTTTT
NA NA TRBJ1-1 TRBV5-1 CASRGQGMSEAFF TGCGCCAGCAGGGGTCAGGGGATGTCTGAAGCTTTCTTT
NA NA TRBJ2-7 TRBV6-5 CASSRGTAYEQYF TGTGCCAGCAGCCGGGGGACGGCCTACGAGCAGTACTTC
TRBD2 once TRBJ2-7 TRBV4-2 CASSLSGRTYEQYF TGTGCCAGCAGCCTTAGCGGGAGGACCTACGAGCAGTACTTC
NA NA TRBJ2-7 TRBV28 CASSFSAEDPRAAEQYF TGTGCCAGCAGTTTTAGTGCGGAGGACCCCAGAGCGGCCGAGCAGTACTTC
TRBD1 NA TRBJ2-7 TRBV6-5 CASSPLGQGSEQYF TGTGCCAGCTCTCCGCTGGGACAGGGATCCGAGCAGTACTTC
TRBD2 NA TRBJ2-1 TRBV6-1 CASRSGGSSYNEQFF TGTGCCAGTAGGTCCGGGGGGAGCTCCTACAATGAGCAGTTCTTC
TRBD2 once TRBJ2-2 TRBV19 CASSMAAGSNTGELFF TGTGCCAGTAGTATGGCAGCGGGGTCGAACACCGGGGAGCTGTTTTTT
NA NA TRBJ2-6 TRBV7-8 CASSLGGYSGANVLTF TGTGCCAGCAGCTTAGGGGGCTACTCTGGGGCCAACGTCCTGACTTTC
TRBD1 NA TRBJ2-7 TRBV2 CASSEGQGPAREQYF TGTGCCAGCAGTGAGGGACAGGGACCGGCTCGCGAGCAGTACTTC
TRBD2 NA TRBJ2-1 TRBV28 CASSGGAPYNEQFF TGTGCCAGCAGCGGGGGGGCCCCTTACAATGAGCAGTTCTTC
NA NA TRBJ2-5 TRBV7-9 CASNKRAQETQYF TGTGCCAGCAACAAGCGGGCCCAAGAGACCCAGTACTTC
TRBD1 NA TRBJ1-5 TRBV2 CASSGTGGYIQPQHF TGTGCCAGCAGTGGGACAGGGGGCTATATTCAGCCCCAGCATTTT
NA NA TRBJ1-4 TRBV15 CATSAVRLNEKLFF TGTGCCACCAGCGCAGTCAGGCTCAATGAAAAACTGTTTTTT
NA NA TRBJ2-5 TRBV6-1 CASSLLGQRQETQYF TGTGCCAGCTCCCTCTTGGGGCAACGGCAGGAGACCCAGTACTTC
TRBD1 few TRBJ1-3 TRBV7-9 CASSYPGQDVSGNTIYF TGTGCCAGCAGCTACCCAGGACAGGACGTCTCTGGAAACACCATATATTTT
TRBD1 NA TRBJ1-2 TRBV5-5 CASSLGGQGTSGYGYTF TGTGCCAGCAGCTTGGGGGGACAGGGGACATCTGGCTATGGCTACACCTTC
NA NA TRBJ2-1 TRBV28 CASSFNYNEQFF TGTGCCAGCAGTTTCAATTACAATGAGCAGTTCTTC
TRBD1 few TRBJ1-6 TRBV11-2 CASSSWTGGSYNSPLHF TGTGCCAGCAGCTCCTGGACAGGGGGCTCCTATAATTCACCCCTCCACTTT
NA few TRBJ1-2 TRBV28 CASRGREEGGYTF TGTGCCAGCAGGGGCCGGGAGGAGGGGGGCTACACCTTC
NA NA TRBJ1-1 TRBV15 CAAENGNTEAFF TGTGCCGCTGAAAACGGGAACACTGAAGCTTTCTTT
NA NA TRBJ2-3 TRBV30 CAWSVLKGVGTDTQYF TGTGCCTGGAGTGTACTAAAGGGGGTAGGCACAGATACGCAGTATTTT
NA NA TRBJ1-3 TRBV27 CASKSAGNTIYF TGTGCCAGCAAATCTGCTGGAAACACCATATATTTT
NA NA TRBJ1-2 TRBV9 CASSTQVTGYGYTF TGTGCCAGCAGCACGCAGGTTACCGGCTATGGCTACACCTTC
TRBD1 NA TRBJ2-7 TRBV28 CASSSGQASPGYEQYF TGTGCCAGCAGTTCGGGACAGGCCTCTCCCGGTTACGAGCAGTACTTC
TRBD1 NA TRBJ2-3 TRBV5-6 CASSFGTGTGTDTQYF TGTGCCAGCAGCTTTGGGACCGGGACAGGCACAGATACGCAGTATTTT
NA NA TRBJ2-1 TRBV5-1 CASSPSGNEQFF TGCGCCAGCAGCCCCAGCGGAAATGAGCAGTTCTTC
TRBD1 few TRBJ2-7 TRBV7-9 CASSYGTGDEQYF TGTGCCAGCAGCTACGGGACAGGGGACGAGCAGTACTTC
NA few TRBJ2-2 TRBV19 CASSIPAGNTGELFF TGTGCCAGTAGTATCCCCGCGGGGAACACCGGGGAGCTGTTTTTT
NA NA TRBJ2-5 TRBV30 CAWTGEETQYF TGTGCCTGGACCGGGGAAGAGACCCAGTACTTC
NA NA TRBJ1-1 TRBV6-1 CASSPYTEAFF TGTGCCAGCAGCCCATACACTGAAGCTTTCTTT
NA few TRBJ1-1 TRBV6-6 CASSYPGVRTEAFF TGTGCCAGCAGTTATCCAGGGGTTCGCACTGAAGCTTTCTTT
NA NA TRBJ1-2 TRBV28 CASSLSRGNGYTF TGTGCCAGCAGTTTAAGCAGGGGTAATGGCTACACCTTC
NA NA TRBJ2-3 TRBV27 CASSPGIRGTDTQYF TGTGCCAGCAGTCCAGGAATCAGGGGCACAGATACGCAGTATTTT